This T cell receptor (beta chain) is drawn from a study of breast tumors, draining lymph nodes, adjacent tissues. General observations from the study: Compared with lymph nodes, tumors were less diverse; compared with nontumor tissue, more. Tumor T cell lymph node origin was a supported hypothesis, not proven. Most tumor T cells seemingly derive from lymph node, then expand in tumor. Tumor and nontumor repertoires were significantly more similar in luminal-like than in basal-like breast cancer.

Note on this clonotype: Its specificity is not known.

TCRdb reprocessed the multiplex PCR reads via MiXCR and lists one record per CDR3 protein. The sample lists under 150,000 distinct CDR3 sequences, just under 20% occurring once. The ends were cut back, 0 bases at V and 1 base at J, with 14 bases in the middle. This CDR3 spans 18 amino acids. Germline CDR1 is SGHRS and CDR2 is YFSETQ. Axillary draining lymph nodes of breast cancer patients supplied the node samples. The chain recombines TRBV5-1 with TRBJ2-6; no firm D call. The sample comprised axillary lymph node tissue. This TCR came from a female donor with breast cancer. Some clones in this sample may be carry-over from other donors' samples. The DNA for the CDR3 is TGCGCCAGCAGCTTGGAAGCAAGGGCCTCTTCTGGGGCCAACGTCCTGACTTTC. It yields the protein CASSLEARASSGANVLTF.